This T cell receptor beta chain was observed in a study of blood T cells in healthy people across ages. Whole-study context: T cells yielded about one barcoded beta molecule per two cells through template switching.

This clonotype came up a few times. The antigen is unknown. Sample-barcoded 5' priming and a J-beta primer mix drove a second PCR of about 6 to 11 cycles. TCRdb processed the 5' RACE reads anew with MiXCR; each CDR3 protein has one entry. The sample includes about 970,000 distinct CDR3 sequences, roughly 50% seen only once; the top ten take 20% to 25%. Study results and limitations: Long-lived donors exceeded aged donors in naive CD4+ cells and diversity. One million T cells yielded diversity estimates that were considered underestimates.

V was pared by 2 bases and J by 2 bases, with 3 bases of the junction left unmatched. The CDR3 consists of 16 residues. Germline lookup yields CDR1 SGHAT and CDR2 FQNNGV. The specimen sequenced was blood. The chain joins TRBV11-2 to TRBJ2-3, with 11 bases lining up with TRBD2. The sequence came from a woman aged 60-75 years in good health. The CDR3 nucleotides are TGTGCCAGCAGCTTAACTAGCGGGAGATCCACAGATACGCAGTATTTT. As protein: CASSLTSGRSTDTQYF. The full variable domain, rest sourced from reference TRBV11-2 and TRBJ2-3, is EAGVAQSPRYKIIEKRQSVAFWCNPISGHATLYWYQQILGQGPKLLIQFQNNGVVDDSQLPKDRFSAERLKGVDSTLKIQPAKLEDSAVYLCASSLTSGRSTDTQYFGPGTRLTVL.